The clone carrying this T cell receptor (beta chain) was picked up many times. The CDR3 totals 15 residues. Looked up from germline, CDR1 is SEHNR and CDR2 is FQNEAQ (reference sequence). Trimming took off 0 bases at V and 0 bases at J, with 8 bases between the two ends. The study tagged each TCR cDNA molecule with a unique molecular identifier. MiXCR, applied by TCRdb to the 5' RACE reads, yields one record per CDR3 protein. Of 14,000 to 15,000 distinct CDR3 sequences listed, more than 10% are singletons. This sample is drawn from a study of spatial heterogeneity in lung cancer. As for the study in general: Consistently, beta-chain sequences turned up in larger numbers than alpha-chain sequences did.

Time point: sample taken at primary tumor resection. The input material, whole RNA from tumor, nontumor lung or frozen PBMC, was sequenced unsorted. This material consisted of PBMCs, taken at surgery. The clonotype comes from a female donor with early-stage non-small cell lung cancer. V is TRBV7-9 and J is TRBJ1-1; D gene ambiguous. The CDR3 nucleotides are TGTGCCAGCAGCTTAGCAGGGAGGATGAACACTGAAGCTTTCTTT. It yields the protein CASSLAGRMNTEAFF.